This T cell receptor beta chain was identified during a study of blood T cell repertoires in COVID-19. On the study more broadly: COVID-19 samples, acute and convalescent, were from the United States, Italy and Spain.

Participants spanned ages about 18 to 95 years and resided in 20 to 30 US areas. Germline lookup yields CDR1 MNHEY and CDR2 SVGAGI. This CDR3 has 15 amino acids. V was cut by 10 bases and J by 7 bases, with 20 bases left in between. In the source study's methods: For nucleated cells, counts were estimated from reference gene primer amplification. The method was immunoSEQ multiplex PCR; TCRdb's version includes in-frame clones alone and lacks a portion of them. D and trimming were read from the DNA, whereas the V and J calls and clone size are those reported in that table. In the table there are some 270,000 clones, 80% to 90% of which are singletons.

The genes are TRBV6-5 and TRBJ1-6, with D possibly being TRBD1 (6 bases). The source material was PBMCs or T cells enriched from blood (not recorded which). The TCR sequence derives from a woman aged 25 to 39 with acute COVID-19. The CDR3 region has the DNA TGTGCCACCTGGGGTAGAGGACAGAACAATTCACCCCTCCACTTT. Its protein product is CATWGRGQNNSPLHF.